The present entry profiles one TCR beta chain with its context. Its antigen is still unknown. The data were taken from a study of beta chain features in type 1 diabetes. Points from the study as a whole: PCR might pick shorter templates more often, in the same way for patients and controls. These data did not resolve whether HLA type affects TCRB rearrangement. Patients' naive, central memory and regulatory TCRB repertoires appeared more alike than those of healthy donors. TCRB CDR3s were moderately but significantly shorter in Type 1 diabetes patients in all four CD4+ subsets.

Of the isolated RNA, all was reverse transcribed, and so the sequenced material was expressed TCRB transcripts. Measured with immunoSEQ multiplex PCR; TCRdb has only the in-frame clones, and not every one. Counted here are 55,000 to 85,000 clones, roughly 49% occurring once; the ten biggest clones make up 0.7%. Based on CD45RO/CCR7/CD25/CD127/CD95/CD27, CD4+ regulatory, stem cell-like memory, naive and central memory cells were sorted. CDR1 is DFQATT and CDR2 is SNEGSKA in the germline V gene (reference sequence). This CDR3 region has 11 residues. The V gene lost 3 bases and the J gene lost 7 bases, with 9 bases spanning the gap.

The chain recombines TRBV20-1 with TRBJ1-2, with D unclear. Input material: central memory CD4+ T cells from blood. The TCR was taken from a man aged 25-45 years with type 1 diabetes. CDR3 sequence: CSARRLPGYTF. CDR3 in DNA: TGCAGTGCTAGGCGGCTGCCTGGCTACACCTTC.